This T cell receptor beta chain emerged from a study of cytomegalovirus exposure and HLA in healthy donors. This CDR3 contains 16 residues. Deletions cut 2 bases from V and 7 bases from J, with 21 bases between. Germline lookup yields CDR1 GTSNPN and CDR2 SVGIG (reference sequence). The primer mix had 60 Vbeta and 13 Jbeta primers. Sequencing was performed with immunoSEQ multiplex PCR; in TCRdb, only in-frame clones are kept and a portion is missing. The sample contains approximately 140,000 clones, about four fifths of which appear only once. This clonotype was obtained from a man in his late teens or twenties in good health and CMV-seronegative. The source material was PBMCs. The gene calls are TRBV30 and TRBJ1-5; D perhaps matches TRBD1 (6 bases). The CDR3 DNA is TGTGCCTGGAGTCCCCAACAGGGCCCTAGACAACAGCCCCAGCATTTT. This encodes CAWSPQQGPRQQPQHF.